These 25 T cell receptor beta chains share one sample of origin, sequenced in a study of tumor-infiltrating lymphocytes in primary liver carcinoma. Synthesis of TCR beta cDNA was carried out from about 540 ng total RNA with a constant-region primer. Nested multiplex PCR, run for three rounds with slightly modified ARM-PCR, yielded TCR beta libraries. Running 10 cycles apiece, the first two PCR rounds relied on TRBV1-TRBV30 forward primers together with a C-beta reverse primer. TCRdb analysed the multiplex PCR reads with MiXCR anew, one entry per CDR3 protein. The sample lists roughly 120,000 distinct CDR3 sequences, 55% to 75% occurring once. Investigators took RNA and DNA out together from roughly 21-30 mg of unsorted bulk tissue. Sequences were obtained from liver tumor tissue from sampling region 3. Subset given: tumor region T3, left-lateral pole. These receptors were obtained from a woman aged 55-69 years with primary liver carcinoma and hepatitis B virus infection.

This clonotype turned up a few times. The chain is built from TRBV14 and TRBJ2-7; 7 bases are a match to TRBD1. Germline CDR1 SGHDN, CDR2 FVKESK. There are 14 residues in the CDR3. Trimming at V came to 8 bases and at J to 4 bases, leaving 11 bases not matched to a gene. The CDR3 is CASRLGQNSYEQYF. The CDR3 DNA is TGTGCCAGCCGACTGGGACAGAACTCATACGAGCAGTACTTC. Variable domain in full (rest from reference TRBV14 and TRBJ2-7): EAGVTQFPSHSVIEKGQTVTLRCDPISGHDNLYWYRRVMGKEIKFLLHFVKESKQDESGMPNNRFLAERTGGTYSTLKVQPAELEDSGVYFCASRLGQNSYEQYFGPGTRLTVT.

This clonotype turned up a few times. Sequence at one end of the junction differs from germline and may be a read error. The V and J genes are TRBV11-2 and TRBJ2-1; no clear D gene. The CDR3 runs to 12 residues. The germline CDR1 and CDR2 sequences are SGHAT and FQNNGV. DNA for the CDR3: TGTACCAGCAGTTTAGCAAGCCATGAGCAGTTCTTC. Its protein is CTSSLASHEQFF.

The chain couples TRBV4-2 to TRBJ2-1; D may be TRBD2 (6 bases). Germline V lookup: CDR1 LGHNA, CDR2 YNFKEQ. The length of the CDR3 is 15 residues. Trimming removed 0 bases at V and 5 bases at J, with 11 bases between. CDR3 sequence reads: CASSQDSGTHNEQFF. In nucleotides, the CDR3 is TGTGCCAGCAGCCAAGATAGCGGAACCCACAATGAGCAGTTCTTC.

In its sample, this clonotype was seen many times. V usage is TRBV20-1 and J usage is TRBJ1-4; 7 nucleotides match TRBD1. This CDR3 is built from 14 residues. Losses at the gene ends were 2 bases for V and 8 bases for J; bases not matched to a gene: 8. Germline CDR1 and CDR2: DFQATT and SNEGSKA (reference sequence). CDR3 DNA sequence: TGCAGTGCTAGACAAACAGGGGTTGGGGAAAAACTGTTTTTT. This codes for CSARQTGVGEKLFF.

For the CDR3, the DNA is TGTGCCAGCAGTGAGGACCCTCAACGGCCTGGAAACACCATATATTTT. This codes for CASSEDPQRPGNTIYF. The chain combines TRBV6-1 with TRBJ1-3, with unresolved D. V was clipped by 3 bases and J by 2 bases, with 14 bases between them. The CDR3 totals 16 residues. Germline loops: CDR1 MNHNS, CDR2 SASEGT.

Points on this clonotype: A junction boundary mismatches the germline segment, possibly from a read error. This chain connects TRBV11-1 to TRBJ2-3; 7 nucleotides match TRBD2. Germline V gene sequence: CDR1 SGHAT, CDR2 FQDESV (reference sequence). The CDR3 length is 15 residues. CDR3 residues: CASKGIGTNTDTQYF. As DNA, the CDR3 is TGTGCCAGCAAGGGGATCGGGACTAACACAGATACGCAATATTTT.

The chain joins TRBV2 to TRBJ2-7; 7 bases are shared with TRBD1. J was trimmed by 2 bases and V by 6 bases; bases with no gene match: 4. The CDR3 extends over 13 amino acids. Germline V CDR1 and CDR2: SNHLY, FYNNEI. This CDR3 is CASRDRPTYEQYF. The CDR3 bases are TGTGCCAGCAGGGACAGGCCGACCTACGAGCAGTACTTC.

This clonotype was counted a few times. Possible read error: a much larger clone is one base away. This chain joins TRBV7-3 and TRBJ2-3; D is perhaps TRBD1 (5 bases). The germline V gene has CDR1 SGHTA and CDR2 FQGTGA. The CDR3 runs to 15 residues. Here the CDR3 reads CTSSLNQGPLNTQYF. CDR3 DNA sequence: TGTACCAGCAGCTTAAACCAGGGCCCCTTAAATACGCAGTATTTT.

As to this clonotype: The final CDR3 position lacks the conserved phenylalanine or tryptophan, pointing to a likely read error. The chain recombines TRBV11-2 with TRBJ2-7; D is ambiguous. The CDR3 extends over 13 amino acids. Per the germline V gene, CDR1 is SGHAT and CDR2 is FQNNGV. With 3 bases removed from V and 2 bases from J, the gap between germline ends came to 8 bases. Here the CDR3 reads CASSFGDPYEQYY. The CDR3 DNA follows: TGTGCCAGCAGCTTTGGGGATCCCTACGAGCAGTACTAC.

There are many counts of this clonotype. The chain has TRBV4-2 and TRBJ2-1; maybe TRBD2 (5 bases). Trimming stripped 0 bases from V and 3 bases from J, with 9 bases between. Germline V gene lookup returns CDR1 LGHNA and CDR2 YNFKEQ. There are 15 residues in the CDR3. The CDR3: CASSQELDFYNEQFF. The CDR3 DNA sequence: TGTGCCAGCAGCCAAGAACTAGATTTCTACAATGAGCAGTTCTTC.

This clonotype was counted ten times or more. The V and J genes are TRBV6-4 and TRBJ2-2, with TRBD1 matching 10 bases. Germline-derived CDR1 and CDR2 are MRHNA and SNTAGT. The CDR3 spans 14 residues. Trimming cost V 8 bases and J 2 bases; bases outside gene matches: 2. CDR3 in amino acids: CASRTGGNTGELFF. The CDR3 nucleotides are TGTGCCAGCCGGACAGGGGGTAACACCGGGGAGCTGTTTTTT.

On this clonotype itself: The junction and the germline gene differ at one end; a read error may be behind it. J is TRBJ1-1 and V is TRBV11-3; TRBD1 is a possible D gene (6 bases). Germline V gene sequence: CDR1 SGHNT, CDR2 YENEEA. This CDR3 comprises 15 residues. For the CDR3, the DNA is TGTGCCAGCAGCTGGGGGGCAACCGGTAACACTGAGGCTTTCTTT. Amino acids: CASSWGATGNTEAFF.

This clonotype came up a few times. The rearrangement joins TRBV29-1 to TRBJ2-1; 11 nucleotides line up with TRBD2. Germline values: CDR1 SQVTM, CDR2 ANQGSEA. The length of the CDR3 is 17 residues. The V gene end was trimmed by 4 bases and the J gene end by 13 bases; junction bases not matched to a gene: 21. The CDR3 region is CSVVWLAGGLHYNKQFF. As DNA, the CDR3 is TGCAGCGTTGTTTGGCTAGCGGGAGGCCTCCACTACAATAAACAGTTCTTC.

The chain employs TRBV4-2 and TRBJ2-1; TRBD2 matches at 9 bases. With 7 bases clipped from V and 8 bases from J, the junction kept 15 bases outside the gene matches. The V gene's germline CDR1 is LGHNA and CDR2 YNFKEQ. This CDR3 contains 16 residues. DNA of the CDR3: TGTGCCAGCATACTTCAAGGCGGGAGGGCCGGAGATGAGCAGTTCTTC. Translating gives CASILQGGRAGDEQFF.

As regards this clonotype: The junction shows a germline mismatch at one end, possibly a read error. J is TRBJ1-1 and V is TRBV4-2; perhaps TRBD1 as D (6 bases). The CDR3 has 16 amino acids. Germline V CDR1 and CDR2: LGHNA, YNFKEQ. In nucleotides, the CDR3 is TGTGCCAGGAGCCCATTGGAAGGTCGGGGGGGCACTGACGCTTTCTTT. Its protein is CARSPLEGRGGTDAFF.

Notes on this clonotype: Its ends do not fully match the called genes, so a read error is possible. The chain combines TRBV6-5 with TRBJ2-7; tentatively, D is TRBD1 or TRBD2 (5 bases each). Per germline, CDR1 MNHEY and CDR2 SVGAGI. This CDR3 is 13 amino acids long. Written as DNA, the CDR3 is TGCGCCAGCTGCCCTCACCCTGGGGGAGAGCAGTACTTC. Translated, it gives CASCPHPGGEQYF.

The chain carries TRBV11-2 and TRBJ2-3, with D possibly TRBD2 on 6 matching bases. CDR1 is SGHAT, CDR2 FQNNGV, per germline. V shed 5 bases and J shed 8 bases, with 29 bases lying between them. This CDR3 contains 18 residues. The CDR3 sequence: CASSPRAASRRAGGTQYF. The CDR3 coding sequence is TGTGCCAGCAGCCCTAGGGCGGCTAGCAGGAGGGCCGGGGGTACGCAGTATTTT.

A word on this clonotype: It is likely a read error, because the conserved phenylalanine at the end of the CDR3 is missing. It is unclear where the CDR3 begins or ends on the DNA, so no DNA is shown, and the CDR3 is as TCRdb lists it. The chain carries TRBV29-1 and TRBJ2-7. Germline CDR1 reads SQVTM; CDR2 reads ANQGSEA. The CDR3 adds up to 13 amino acids, both ends counted. The CDR3 here is CSVWTSGSYEQYL.

With regard to this clonotype: Germline and junction disagree at one end, which may indicate a read error. The chain employs TRBV4-1 and TRBJ2-2, with D maybe TRBD2 (5 bases). This CDR3 contains 15 residues. Germline-derived CDR1 and CDR2 are MGHRA and YSYEKL. The CDR3 DNA is TGCACCAGCAGCCAGTTTGCAACTTACACCGGGAAGCTGTTTTTC. This codes for CTSSQFATYTGKLFF.

Concerning this clonotype itself: Germline is not matched at one junction end, which may reflect a read error. V and J are TRBV11-2 and TRBJ2-7; D call uncertain. This CDR3 is built from 13 residues. Germline V gene lookup returns CDR1 SGHAT and CDR2 FQNNGV. This chain's CDR3 is CDSSLGHNSEQYF. The CDR3 nucleotides are TGTGACAGCAGCTTAGGTCATAACAGTGAGCAGTACTTC.

The chain uses TRBV11-2 and TRBJ2-5; 7 nucleotides align to TRBD2. The CDR3 covers 13 residues. V lost 11 bases and J lost 9; bases outside the gene matches: 15. Looked up from germline, CDR1 is SGHAT and CDR2 is FQNNGV. CDR3 DNA sequence: TGTGCCGGTAGCTTTACGGGAGGTGGGGCCCAGTACTTC. Translating it yields CAGSFTGGGAQYF.

Regarding this clonotype: The junction departs from germline at one end; a sequencing error may be responsible. In nucleotides, the CDR3 is TGTGCCAGTAGCCTTGTAATGAATTCTCCCCTCCACTTT. It encodes CASSLVMNSPLHF. This rearrangement joins TRBV11-2 to TRBJ1-6, with D unclear. The CDR3 loop spans 13 amino acids. Looked up from germline, CDR1 is SGHAT and CDR2 is FQNNGV.

As regards this clonotype: Being one base from a much bigger clone, this may be a read error. The chain has TRBV5-1 and TRBJ2-3; D may be TRBD2 (5 bases). Looked up from germline, CDR1 is SGHRS and CDR2 is YFSETQ. The V and J ends lost 0 bases and 7 bases respectively, with 15 bases between them. This CDR3 is built from 15 residues. The CDR3 DNA sequence: TGCGCCAGCAGCTTGGCCACTAGTTTGACATATACGCAGTATTTT. Amino acid sequence: CASSLATSLTYTQYF.

Comment on this clonotype: The conserved phenylalanine or tryptophan normally closing the CDR3 is absent here, so this likely arose from a read error. No DNA is shown, since the ends of the CDR3 on it are uncertain; the CDR3 is the one TCRdb lists. The chain links TRBV29-1 to TRBJ2-5; the DNA was not used to check the table's D call, TRBD2. The V gene's germline CDR1 is SQVTM and CDR2 ANQGSEA. The CDR3 sequence runs 14 residues, both termini included. CDR3: CSVPEWRDGETHYV.

A note on this clonotype: At one end, the junction sequence differs from germline, possibly due to a read error. The V call is TRBV29-1, the J call TRBJ2-1; 7 bases match TRBD1. The V gene's germline CDR1 is SQVTM and CDR2 ANQGSEA. The length of the CDR3 is 15 residues. The chain's CDR3 is CGVRQGHSSYNQQFF. DNA for the CDR3: TGCGGCGTGCGACAGGGTCACAGCTCCTACAATCAGCAGTTCTTC.